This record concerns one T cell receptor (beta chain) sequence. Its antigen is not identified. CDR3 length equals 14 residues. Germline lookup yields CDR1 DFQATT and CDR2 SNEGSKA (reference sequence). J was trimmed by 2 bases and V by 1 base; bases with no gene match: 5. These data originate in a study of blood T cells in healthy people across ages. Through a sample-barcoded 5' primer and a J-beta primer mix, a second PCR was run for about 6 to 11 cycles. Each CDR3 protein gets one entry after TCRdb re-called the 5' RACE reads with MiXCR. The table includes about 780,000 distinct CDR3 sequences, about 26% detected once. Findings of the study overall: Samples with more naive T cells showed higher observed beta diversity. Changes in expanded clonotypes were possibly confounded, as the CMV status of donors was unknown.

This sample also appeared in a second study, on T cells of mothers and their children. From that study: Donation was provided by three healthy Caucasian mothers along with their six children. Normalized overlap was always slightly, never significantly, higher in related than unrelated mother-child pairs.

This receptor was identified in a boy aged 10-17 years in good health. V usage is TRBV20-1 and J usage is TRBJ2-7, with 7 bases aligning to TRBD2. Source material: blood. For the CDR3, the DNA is TGCAGTGCTAGAGTGGGGGGGGAGGCCTACGAGCAGTACTTC. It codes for CSARVGGEAYEQYF.